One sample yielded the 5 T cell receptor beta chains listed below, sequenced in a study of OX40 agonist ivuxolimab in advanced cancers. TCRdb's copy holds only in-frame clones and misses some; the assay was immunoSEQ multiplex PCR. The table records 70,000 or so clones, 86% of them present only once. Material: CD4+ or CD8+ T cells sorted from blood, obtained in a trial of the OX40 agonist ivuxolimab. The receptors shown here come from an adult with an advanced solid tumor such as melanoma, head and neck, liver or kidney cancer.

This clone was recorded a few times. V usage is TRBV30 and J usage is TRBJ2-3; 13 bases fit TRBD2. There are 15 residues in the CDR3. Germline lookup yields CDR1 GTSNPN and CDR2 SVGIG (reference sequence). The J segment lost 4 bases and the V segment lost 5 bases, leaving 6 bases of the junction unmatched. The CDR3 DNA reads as TGTGCCTGGGGCCAGACTAGCGGGGGGTCAGATACGCAGTATTTT. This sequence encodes CAWGQTSGGSDTQYF.

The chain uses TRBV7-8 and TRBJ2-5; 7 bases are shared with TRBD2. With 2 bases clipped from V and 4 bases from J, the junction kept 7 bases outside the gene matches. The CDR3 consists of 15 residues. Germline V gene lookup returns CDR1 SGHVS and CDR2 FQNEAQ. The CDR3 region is CASSLLRGSGETQYF. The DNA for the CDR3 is TGTGCCAGCAGCTTATTGCGCGGGAGCGGAGAGACCCAGTACTTC.

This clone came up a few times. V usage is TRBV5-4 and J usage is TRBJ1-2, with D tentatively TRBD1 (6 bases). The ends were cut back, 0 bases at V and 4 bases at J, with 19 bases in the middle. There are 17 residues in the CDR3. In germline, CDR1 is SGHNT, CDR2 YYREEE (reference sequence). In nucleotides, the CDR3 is TGTGCCAGCAGCTTGGCCTATTCGACAGGACAGTTCTATGGCTACACCTTC. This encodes CASSLAYSTGQFYGYTF.

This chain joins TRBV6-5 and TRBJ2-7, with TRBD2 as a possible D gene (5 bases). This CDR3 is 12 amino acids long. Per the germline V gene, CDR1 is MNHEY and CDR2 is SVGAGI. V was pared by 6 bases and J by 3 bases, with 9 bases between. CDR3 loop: CASSRERYEQYF. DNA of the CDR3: TGTGCCAGCAGCCGGGAACGCTACGAGCAGTACTTC.

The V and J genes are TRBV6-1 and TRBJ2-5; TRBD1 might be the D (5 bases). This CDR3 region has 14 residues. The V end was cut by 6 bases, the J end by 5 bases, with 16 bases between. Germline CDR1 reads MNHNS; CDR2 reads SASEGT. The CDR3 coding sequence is TGTGCCAGCAGGGGGCGTAATTTAGTGGAGACCCAGTACTTC. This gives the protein CASRGRNLVETQYF.